This TCR beta chain comes out of a study of cytomegalovirus exposure and HLA in healthy donors. CDR3 length: 14 amino acids. Looked up from germline, CDR1 is SGHVS and CDR2 is FQNEAQ. Trimming removed 1 base at V and 6 bases at J, with 10 bases between. As concerns this clone: The antigen is unknown.

Findings and caveats of the study: When the data were analyzed later, several of the most significant clusters appeared to be linked to common viral pathogens.

The PCR employed 60 Vbeta primers together with 13 Jbeta primers. TCRdb's copy holds only in-frame clones and misses some; the assay was immunoSEQ multiplex PCR. The table includes about 72,000 clones, approximately 80% detected once. The sequenced sample consisted of PBMCs. The clonotype originates from a man aged 35 to 55 in good health and CMV-seronegative. This chain joins TRBV7-8 and TRBJ1-5; a possible D gene is TRBD1 (5 bases). The CDR3: CASSLVQGPQPQHF. CDR3 nucleotides: TGTGCCAGCAGCTTAGTGCAGGGCCCTCAGCCCCAGCATTTT.